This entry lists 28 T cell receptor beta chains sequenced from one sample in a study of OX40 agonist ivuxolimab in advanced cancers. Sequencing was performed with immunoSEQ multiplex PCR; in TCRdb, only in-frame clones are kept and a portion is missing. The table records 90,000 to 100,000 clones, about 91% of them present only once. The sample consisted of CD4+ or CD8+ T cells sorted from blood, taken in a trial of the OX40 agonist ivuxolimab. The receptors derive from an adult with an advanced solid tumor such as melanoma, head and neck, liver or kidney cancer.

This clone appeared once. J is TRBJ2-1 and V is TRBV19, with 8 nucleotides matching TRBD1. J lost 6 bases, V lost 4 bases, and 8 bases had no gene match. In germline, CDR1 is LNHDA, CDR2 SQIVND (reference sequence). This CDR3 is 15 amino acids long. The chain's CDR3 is CASSRDRGVSNEQFF. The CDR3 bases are TGTGCCAGTAGTAGAGACAGGGGAGTAAGCAATGAGCAGTTCTTC.

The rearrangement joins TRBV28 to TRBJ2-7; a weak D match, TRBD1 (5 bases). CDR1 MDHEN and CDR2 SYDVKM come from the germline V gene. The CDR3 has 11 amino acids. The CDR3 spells CVTTDPYEQYF. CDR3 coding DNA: TGTGTCACGACAGATCCCTACGAGCAGTACTTC.

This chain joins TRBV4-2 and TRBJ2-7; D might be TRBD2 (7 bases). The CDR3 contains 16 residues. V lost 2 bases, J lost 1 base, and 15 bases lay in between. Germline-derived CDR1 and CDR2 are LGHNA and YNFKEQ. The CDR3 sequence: CASSQPGGRGSYEQYF. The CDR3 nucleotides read TGTGCCAGCAGCCAACCTGGGGGGCGGGGGTCCTACGAGCAGTACTTC.

The CDR3 is CSVGGQSYGYTF. The CDR3 DNA reads as TGCAGCGTTGGGGGACAGAGCTATGGCTACACCTTC. The chain employs TRBV29-1 and TRBJ1-2, with TRBD1 identical over 7 bases. Unmatched junction bases numbered 3, after V lost 4 bases and J lost 4 bases. Per germline, CDR1 SQVTM and CDR2 ANQGSEA. This CDR3 spans 12 amino acids.

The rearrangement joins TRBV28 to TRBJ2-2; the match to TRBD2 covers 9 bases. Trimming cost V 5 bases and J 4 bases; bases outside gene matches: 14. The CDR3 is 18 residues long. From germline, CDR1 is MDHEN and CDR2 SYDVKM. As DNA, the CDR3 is TGTGCCAGCAGTCCCCCCCCTGGGCTAGCGGGGACCACCGGGGAGCTGTTTTTT. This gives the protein CASSPPPGLAGTTGELFF.

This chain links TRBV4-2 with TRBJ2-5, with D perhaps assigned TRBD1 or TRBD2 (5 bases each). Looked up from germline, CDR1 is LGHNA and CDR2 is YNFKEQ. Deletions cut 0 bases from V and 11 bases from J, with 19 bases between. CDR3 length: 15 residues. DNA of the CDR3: TGTGCCAGCAGCCAAGATTATTCGGGGCGGGTGCGGCAGTACTTC. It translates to CASSQDYSGRVRQYF.

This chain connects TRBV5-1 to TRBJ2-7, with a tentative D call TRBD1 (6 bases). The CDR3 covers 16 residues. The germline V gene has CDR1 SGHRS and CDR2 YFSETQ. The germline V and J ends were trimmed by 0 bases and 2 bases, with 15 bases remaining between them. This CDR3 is CASSLGPTGPPYEQYF. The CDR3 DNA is TGCGCCAGCAGCTTGGGACCGACAGGACCCCCCTACGAGCAGTACTTC. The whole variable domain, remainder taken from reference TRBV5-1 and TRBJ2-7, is KAGVTQTPRYLIKTRGQQVTLSCSPISGHRSVSWYQQTPGQGLQFLFEYFSETQRNKGNFPGRFSGRQFSNSRSEMNVSTLELGDSALYLCASSLGPTGPPYEQYFGPGTRLTVT.

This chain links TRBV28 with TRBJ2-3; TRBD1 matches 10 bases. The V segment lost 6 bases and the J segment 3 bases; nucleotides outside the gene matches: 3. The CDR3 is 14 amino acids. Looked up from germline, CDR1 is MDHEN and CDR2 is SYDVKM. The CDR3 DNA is TGTGCCAGCAGCTTGGGACAGGGGACAGATACGCAGTATTTT. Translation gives CASSLGQGTDTQYF.

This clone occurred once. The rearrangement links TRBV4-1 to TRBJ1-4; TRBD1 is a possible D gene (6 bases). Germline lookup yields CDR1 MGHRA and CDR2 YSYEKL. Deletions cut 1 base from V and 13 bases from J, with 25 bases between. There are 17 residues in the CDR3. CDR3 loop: CASSQGLSGALGPGLFF. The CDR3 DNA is TGCGCCAGCAGCCAAGGTCTCTCAGGGGCCCTAGGGCCGGGACTGTTTTTT.

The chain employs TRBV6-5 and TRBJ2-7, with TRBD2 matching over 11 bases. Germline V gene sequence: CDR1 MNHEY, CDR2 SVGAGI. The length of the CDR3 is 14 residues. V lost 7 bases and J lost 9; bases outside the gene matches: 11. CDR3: CASKPGLAAPGQYF. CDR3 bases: TGTGCCAGCAAACCGGGACTAGCGGCTCCCGGGCAGTACTTC.

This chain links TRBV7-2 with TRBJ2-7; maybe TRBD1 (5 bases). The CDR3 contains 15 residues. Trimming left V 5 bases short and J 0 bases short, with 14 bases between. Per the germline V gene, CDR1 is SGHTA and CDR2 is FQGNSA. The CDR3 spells CASSLGLPPSYEQYF. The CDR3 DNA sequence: TGTGCCAGCAGCCTGGGGCTACCTCCCTCCTACGAGCAGTACTTC.

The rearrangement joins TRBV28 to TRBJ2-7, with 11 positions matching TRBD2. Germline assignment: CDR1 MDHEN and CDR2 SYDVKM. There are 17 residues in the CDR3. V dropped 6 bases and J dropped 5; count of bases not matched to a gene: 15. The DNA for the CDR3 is TGTGCCAGCAGGAGGACTAGCGGGTTTTTGTCAGGCGACGAGCAGTACTTC. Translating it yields CASRRTSGFLSGDEQYF.

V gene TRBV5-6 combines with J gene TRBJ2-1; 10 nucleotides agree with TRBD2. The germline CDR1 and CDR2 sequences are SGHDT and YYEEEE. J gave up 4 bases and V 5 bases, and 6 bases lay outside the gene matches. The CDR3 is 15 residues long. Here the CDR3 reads CASRKPLAGYNEQFF. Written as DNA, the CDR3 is TGTGCCAGCAGAAAACCACTAGCGGGGTACAATGAGCAGTTCTTC.

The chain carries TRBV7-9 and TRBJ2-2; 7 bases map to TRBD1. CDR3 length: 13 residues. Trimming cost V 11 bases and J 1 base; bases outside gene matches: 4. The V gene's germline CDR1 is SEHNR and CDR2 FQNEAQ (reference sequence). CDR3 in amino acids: CAVRDRNTGELFF. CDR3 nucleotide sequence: TGTGCCGTCCGGGACAGGAACACCGGGGAGCTGTTTTTT.

The CDR3 bases are TGTGCCAGCAGACCCCGGGACAGGGGCACTCAGCCCCAGCATTTT. Translated: CASRPRDRGTQPQHF. The chain couples TRBV28 to TRBJ1-5, with 10 bases lining up with TRBD1. The length of the CDR3 is 15 residues. Germline V gene sequence: CDR1 MDHEN, CDR2 SYDVKM. The V segment lost 6 bases and the J segment 6 bases; nucleotides outside the gene matches: 8.

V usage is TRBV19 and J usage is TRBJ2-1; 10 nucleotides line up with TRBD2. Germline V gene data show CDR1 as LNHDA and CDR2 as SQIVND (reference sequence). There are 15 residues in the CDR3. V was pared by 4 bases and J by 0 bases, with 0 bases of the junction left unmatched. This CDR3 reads CASSTSGSSYNEQFF. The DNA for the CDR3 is TGTGCCAGTAGTACTAGCGGGAGCTCCTACAATGAGCAGTTCTTC.

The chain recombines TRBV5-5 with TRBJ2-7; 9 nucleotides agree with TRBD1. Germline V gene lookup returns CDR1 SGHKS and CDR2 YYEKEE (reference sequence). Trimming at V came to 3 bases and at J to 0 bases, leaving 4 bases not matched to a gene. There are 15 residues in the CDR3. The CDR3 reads CASSWGQGSSYEQYF. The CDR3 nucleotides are TGTGCCAGCAGCTGGGGACAGGGAAGCTCCTACGAGCAGTACTTC.

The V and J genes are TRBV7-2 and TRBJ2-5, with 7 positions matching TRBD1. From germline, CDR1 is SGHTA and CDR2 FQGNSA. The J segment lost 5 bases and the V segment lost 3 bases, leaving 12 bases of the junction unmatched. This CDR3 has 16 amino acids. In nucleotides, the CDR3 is TGTGCCAGCAGCTTCCCCTCCGGGACAGCGATTGAGACCCAGTACTTC. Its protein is CASSFPSGTAIETQYF.

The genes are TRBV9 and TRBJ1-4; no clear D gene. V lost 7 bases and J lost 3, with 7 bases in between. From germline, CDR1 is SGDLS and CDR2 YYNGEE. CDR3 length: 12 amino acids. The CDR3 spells CASGGANEKLFF. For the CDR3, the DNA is TGTGCCAGCGGCGGAGCTAATGAAAAACTGTTTTTT.

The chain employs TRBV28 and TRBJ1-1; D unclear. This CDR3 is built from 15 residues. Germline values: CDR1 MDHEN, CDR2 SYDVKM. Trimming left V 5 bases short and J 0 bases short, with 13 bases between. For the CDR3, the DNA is TGTGCCAGCAGTGCAGCGGGGTCCATGAACACTGAAGCTTTCTTT. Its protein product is CASSAAGSMNTEAFF. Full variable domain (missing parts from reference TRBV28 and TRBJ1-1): DVKVTQSSRYLVKRTGEKVFLECVQDMDHENMFWYRQDPGLGLRLIYFSYDVKMKEKGDIPEGYSVSREKKERFSLILESASTNQTSMYLCASSAAGSMNTEAFFGQGTRLTVV.

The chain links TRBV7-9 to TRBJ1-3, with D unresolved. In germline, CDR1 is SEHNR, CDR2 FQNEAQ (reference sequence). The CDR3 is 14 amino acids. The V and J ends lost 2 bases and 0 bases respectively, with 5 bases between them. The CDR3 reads CASSLWNSGNTIYF. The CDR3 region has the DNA TGTGCCAGCAGCTTATGGAACTCTGGAAACACCATATATTTT.

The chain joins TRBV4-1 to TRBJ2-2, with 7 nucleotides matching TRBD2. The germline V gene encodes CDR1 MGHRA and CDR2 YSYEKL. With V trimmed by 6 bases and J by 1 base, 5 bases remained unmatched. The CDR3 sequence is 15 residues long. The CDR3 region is CASRGGTLNTGELFF. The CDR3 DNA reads TGCGCCAGCAGGGGAGGGACTTTGAACACCGGGGAGCTGTTTTTT.

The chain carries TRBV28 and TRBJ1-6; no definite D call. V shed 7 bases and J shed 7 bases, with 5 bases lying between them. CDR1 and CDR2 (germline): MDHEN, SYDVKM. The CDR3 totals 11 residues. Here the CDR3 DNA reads TGTGCCAGCATAACGAATTCACCCCTCCACTTT. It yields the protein CASITNSPLHF.

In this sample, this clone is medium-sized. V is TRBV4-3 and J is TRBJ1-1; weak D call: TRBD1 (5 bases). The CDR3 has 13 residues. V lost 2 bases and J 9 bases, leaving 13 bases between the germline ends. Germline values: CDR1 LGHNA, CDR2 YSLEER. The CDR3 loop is CASSQKRGEQAFF. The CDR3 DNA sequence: TGCGCCAGCAGCCAAAAGCGGGGGGAACAAGCTTTCTTT.

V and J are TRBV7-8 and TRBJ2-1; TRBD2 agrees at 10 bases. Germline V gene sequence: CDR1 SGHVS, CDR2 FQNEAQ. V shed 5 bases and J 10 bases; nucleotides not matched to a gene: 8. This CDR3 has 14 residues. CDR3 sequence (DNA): TGTGCCAGCAGCGTGACCACACTAGCGGGGGAGCAGTTCTTC. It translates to CASSVTTLAGEQFF.

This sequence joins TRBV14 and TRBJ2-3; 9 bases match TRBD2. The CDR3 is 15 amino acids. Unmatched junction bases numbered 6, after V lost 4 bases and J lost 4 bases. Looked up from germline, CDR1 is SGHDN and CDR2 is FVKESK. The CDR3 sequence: CASSRAGGLADTQYF. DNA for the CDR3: TGTGCCAGCAGCCGAGCGGGAGGACTTGCAGATACGCAGTATTTT. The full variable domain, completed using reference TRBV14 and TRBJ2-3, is EAGVTQFPSHSVIEKGQTVTLRCDPISGHDNLYWYRRVMGKEIKFLLHFVKESKQDESGMPNNRFLAERTGGTYSTLKVQPAELEDSGVYFCASSRAGGLADTQYFGPGTRLTVL.

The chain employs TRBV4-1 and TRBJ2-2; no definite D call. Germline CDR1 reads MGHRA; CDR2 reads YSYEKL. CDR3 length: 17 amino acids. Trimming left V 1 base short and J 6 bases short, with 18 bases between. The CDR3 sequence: CASSQVSGISLAGELFF. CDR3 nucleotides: TGCGCCAGCAGCCAAGTCTCTGGGATATCTCTCGCCGGGGAGCTGTTTTTT.

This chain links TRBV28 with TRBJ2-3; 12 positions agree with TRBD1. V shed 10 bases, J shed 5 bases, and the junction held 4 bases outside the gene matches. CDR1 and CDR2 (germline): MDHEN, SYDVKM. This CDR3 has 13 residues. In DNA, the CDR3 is TGTGCCACCGGGACAGGGGGCTTAGATACGCAGTATTTT. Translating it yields CATGTGGLDTQYF.